What follows are 30 T cell receptor beta chains derived from one specimen sequenced in a study of control samples from healthy donors and cancer patients. Libraries were prepared by immunoSEQ multiplex PCR; TCRdb keeps only in-frame clonotypes and omits some of them. The data contain 60,000 to 75,000 clones, 65% to 90% of them singletons. The specimen sequenced was blood. The receptors originated from a man aged 35-49 years in good health.

The gene calls are TRBV6-6 and TRBJ2-7, with 9 bases matching TRBD1. The CDR3 consists of 15 residues. The germline CDR1 and CDR2 sequences are MNHNY and SVGAGI (reference sequence). With V trimmed by 5 bases and J by 11 bases, 16 bases remained unmatched. CDR3: CASSDFDRGYSLEYF. The CDR3 DNA reads TGTGCCAGCAGTGACTTCGACAGGGGGTATTCTCTTGAGTACTTC.

Regarding this clone: The junction departs from germline at one end; a sequencing error may be responsible. The chain has TRBV5-1 and TRBJ1-1; no firm D call. Germline V CDR1 and CDR2: SGHRS, YFSETQ. The length of the CDR3 is 14 residues. DNA for the CDR3: TGCGCCAACAGCATCCAACTGACCAACACTGAAGCTTTCTTT. Translation gives CANSIQLTNTEAFF.

The V and J genes are TRBV4-1 and TRBJ2-7, with 7 bases lining up with TRBD2. V lost 0 bases, J lost 7 bases, and 12 bases stayed unmatched. The CDR3 runs 16 residues. The germline gives CDR1 MGHRA, CDR2 YSYEKL. The CDR3: CASSQEGTGRAREQYF. The DNA of the CDR3 is TGCGCCAGCAGCCAAGAGGGTACGGGGAGGGCCCGGGAGCAGTACTTC.

The V and J genes are TRBV6-2 or TRBV6-3 and TRBJ1-5; 7 nucleotides line up with TRBD1. This CDR3 is 15 amino acids long. J was trimmed by 2 bases and V by 4 bases; bases with no gene match: 5. The germline CDR1 and CDR2 sequences are MNHEY and SVGEGT. CDR3 nucleotide sequence: TGTGCCAGCAGTTCCGAGGGGGCACGCAATCAGCCCCAGCATTTT. Protein product: CASSSEGARNQPQHF.

The V gene is TRBV23-1, the J gene TRBJ1-4, with D perhaps TRBD1 (5 bases). TRBV23-1 is an ORF, and what it does is uncertain. The CDR3 is 20 residues long. V gave up 3 bases and J gave up 0 bases, with 23 bases separating them. The CDR3 loop reads CASSQDGTSLQIATNEKLFF. Here the CDR3 DNA reads TGCGCCAGCAGTCAGGATGGGACCAGTCTACAGATCGCAACTAATGAAAAACTGTTTTTT.

The chain joins TRBV19 to TRBJ2-7; possible D gene TRBD1, 6 bases. This CDR3 region has 17 residues. V was cut by 3 bases and J by 0 bases, with 18 bases left in between. The germline CDR1 and CDR2 sequences are LNHDA and SQIVND (reference sequence). CDR3 nucleotide sequence: TGTGCCAGTAGTATGTGGGGGACCGGGACACTCTCCTACGAGCAGTACTTC. Its protein product is CASSMWGTGTLSYEQYF.

The chain recombines TRBV3-1 (or the pseudogene TRBV3-2) with TRBJ1-2, with a possible D match to TRBD1 (6 bases). The V and J ends lost 1 base and 13 bases respectively, with 25 bases between them. Per the germline V gene, CDR1 is LGHDT and CDR2 is YNNKEL (reference sequence). The CDR3 has 16 amino acids. The CDR3 sequence: CASSQGTGGRGSSLTF. CDR3 coding DNA: TGTGCCAGCAGCCAAGGGACCGGGGGCAGAGGGTCATCTCTCACCTTC.

The chain couples TRBV7-9 to TRBJ2-2; 7 bases fit TRBD2. The V gene's germline CDR1 is SEHNR and CDR2 FQNEAQ (reference sequence). The CDR3 has 14 amino acids. V was clipped by 2 bases and J by 10 bases; unmatched bases: 7. In DNA form, the CDR3 reads TGTGCCAGCAGCTTATATTCTGCGGGAGTGGAGCTGTTTTTT. Amino acid sequence: CASSLYSAGVELFF.

The CDR3 DNA reads TGCGCCAGCGAGGCTAGCGGGAGCCAAGAGACCCAGTACTTC. Its translation is CASEASGSQETQYF. The chain carries TRBV5-1 and TRBJ2-5; 10 positions match TRBD2. Losses at the gene ends were 7 bases for V and 1 base for J; bases not matched to a gene: 4. The CDR3 loop spans 14 amino acids. The germline gives CDR1 SGHRS, CDR2 YFSETQ.

This chain connects TRBV7-9 to TRBJ2-5, with D maybe TRBD1 (5 bases). The CDR3 length is 15 residues. Germline CDR1 is SEHNR and CDR2 is FQNEAQ (reference sequence). The V end lost 4 bases, the J end lost 5 bases, and 17 bases lay between the germline ends. Written as DNA, the CDR3 is TGTGCCAGCAGCTCGACAGAATTTCTGATGGAGACCCAGTACTTC. It translates to CASSSTEFLMETQYF.

A single count supports this clone. The rearrangement uses TRBV5-6 and TRBJ2-5; possibly TRBD1 for D (5 bases). The CDR3 extends over 14 amino acids. V lost 1 base and J lost 5, with 12 bases in between. From germline, CDR1 is SGHDT and CDR2 YYEEEE. The CDR3 is CASSLRGLRETQYF. CDR3 sequence (DNA): TGTGCCAGCAGCTTGAGGGGTCTCCGGGAGACCCAGTACTTC.

Only one count was recorded for this clone. This rearrangement joins TRBV2 to TRBJ1-1; D remains ambiguous. The CDR3 is 13 amino acids. Germline V gives CDR1 SNHLY, CDR2 FYNNEI. Trimming stripped 5 bases from V and 0 bases from J, with 7 bases between. Here the CDR3 reads CASSWVVNTEAFF. The CDR3 coding sequence is TGTGCCAGCAGTTGGGTGGTGAACACTGAAGCTTTCTTT.

The rearrangement uses TRBV9 and TRBJ2-3; 9 bases agree with TRBD1. The V segment lost 3 bases and the J segment 2 bases; nucleotides outside the gene matches: 7. There are 16 residues in the CDR3. The V gene's germline CDR1 is SGDLS and CDR2 YYNGEE. This CDR3 reads CASSALNRGPTDTQYF. CDR3 DNA sequence: TGTGCCAGCAGCGCACTGAACAGGGGGCCCACAGATACGCAGTATTTT.

The chain links TRBV7-8 to TRBJ2-3, with unresolved D. Germline V lookup: CDR1 SGHVS, CDR2 FQNEAQ. Trimming removed 6 bases at V and 1 base at J, with 11 bases between. The CDR3 has 14 amino acids. Here the CDR3 reads CASRPPGRTDTQYF. The CDR3 coding sequence is TGTGCCAGCAGGCCACCGGGCCGCACAGATACGCAGTATTTT.

This chain links TRBV30 with TRBJ1-5, with 7 bases identical to TRBD1. From germline, CDR1 is GTSNPN and CDR2 SVGIG (reference sequence). V trimming: 1 base; J trimming: 7 bases; junction bases outside the gene matches: 13. The CDR3 runs 16 residues. CDR3 residues: CAWSAPRQGGRQPQHF. The CDR3 bases are TGTGCCTGGAGTGCCCCCCGACAGGGCGGACGGCAGCCCCAGCATTTT.

CDR3 loop: CASSLTGRAQYGYTF. DNA for the CDR3: TGTGCCAGCAGCTTAACGGGCAGGGCCCAGTATGGCTACACCTTC. V gene TRBV11-2 combines with J gene TRBJ1-2; maybe TRBD1 (5 bases). V lost 2 bases and J lost 5, with 15 bases in between. The CDR3 loop spans 15 amino acids. Germline V lookup: CDR1 SGHAT, CDR2 FQNNGV.

This chain joins TRBV14 and TRBJ2-1, with 14 bases matching TRBD2. Per the germline V gene, CDR1 is SGHDN and CDR2 is FVKESK. Unmatched junction bases numbered 3, after V lost 4 bases and J lost 7 bases. The CDR3 spans 15 residues. For the CDR3, the DNA is TGTGCCAGCAGCCCAGGACTAGCGGGAGGAAATGAGCAGTTCTTC. This sequence encodes CASSPGLAGGNEQFF.

The rearrangement joins TRBV27 to TRBJ2-7, with D tentatively TRBD2 (6 bases). Looked up from germline, CDR1 is MNHEY and CDR2 is SMNVEV (reference sequence). The CDR3 is made up of 15 amino acids. Trimming left V 2 bases short and J 7 bases short, with 18 bases between. This CDR3 reads CASSLLGGTRGEQYF. CDR3 DNA sequence: TGTGCCAGCAGTTTACTCGGCGGGACCCGAGGAGAGCAGTACTTC.

The rearrangement joins TRBV7-8 to TRBJ1-1, with 8 bases that match TRBD1. Germline V gives CDR1 SGHVS, CDR2 FQNEAQ. CDR3 length: 14 residues. The V and J ends lost 1 base and 4 bases, in that order; junction bases with no gene match: 2. The CDR3 coding sequence is TGTGCCAGCAGCTTAGACAGGGGGGCCACTGAAGCTTTCTTT. Translated, it gives CASSLDRGATEAFF.

The V and J genes are TRBV3-1 (or the pseudogene TRBV3-2) and TRBJ2-5, with TRBD2 matching over 13 bases. CDR1 and CDR2 from the germline V gene are LGHDT and YNNKEL (reference sequence). The CDR3 spans 17 residues. The V segment lost 1 base and the J segment 2 bases; nucleotides outside the gene matches: 4. The CDR3, as DNA: TGTGCCAGCAGCCAAGGGACTAGCGGGGGCGCTCAAGAGACCCAGTACTTC. Translation gives CASSQGTSGGAQETQYF.

This chain links TRBV20-1 with TRBJ2-7; D unclear. Germline V gives CDR1 DFQATT, CDR2 SNEGSKA (reference sequence). This CDR3 has 10 residues. Trimming pared 6 bases from V and 5 bases from J, leaving 8 bases between. CDR3 coding DNA: TGCAGTGCCCAGTTCGACGAGCAGTACTTC. It translates to CSAQFDEQYF.

The gene calls are TRBV7-9 and TRBJ1-1, with a possible D match to TRBD1 (6 bases). The CDR3 has 15 residues. Trimming pared 6 bases from V and 0 bases from J, leaving 14 bases between. Germline CDR1 and CDR2: SEHNR and FQNEAQ (reference sequence). The DNA for the CDR3 is TGTGCCAGCAGATTCACAGGGTCCATGAACACTGAAGCTTTCTTT. It specifies CASRFTGSMNTEAFF.

The chain links TRBV18 to TRBJ1-1, with a possible D match to TRBD1 (6 bases). The CDR3 has 16 residues. Germline V CDR1 and CDR2: KGHSH, LQKENI. V shed 6 bases and J shed 3 bases, with 20 bases lying between them. In nucleotides, the CDR3 is TGTGCCAGCTCGAAAGGAGCCAGGGAGGGGGACACTGAAGCTTTCTTT. Translating gives CASSKGAREGDTEAFF.

The V call is TRBV7-3, the J call TRBJ2-1; D perhaps matches TRBD2 (7 bases). Per germline, CDR1 SGHTA and CDR2 FQGTGA. Trimming stripped 3 bases from V and 0 bases from J, with 21 bases between. This CDR3 is built from 19 residues. The CDR3 spells CASSLGGLAALSSYNEQFF. The CDR3 coding sequence is TGTGCCAGCAGCTTGGGGGGGCTAGCGGCTCTGAGCTCCTACAATGAGCAGTTCTTC.

The chain has TRBV7-8 and TRBJ2-5, with D unresolved. V was pared by 5 bases and J by 1 base, with 8 bases between. The CDR3 spans 13 residues. Looked up from germline, CDR1 is SGHVS and CDR2 is FQNEAQ. CDR3 amino acids: CASSPPVQETQYF. CDR3 coding DNA: TGTGCCAGCAGCCCACCTGTCCAAGAGACCCAGTACTTC. The full variable domain, in which reference TRBV7-8 and TRBJ2-5 provide the parts outside the CDR3, is GAGVSQSPRYKVAKRGQDVALRCDPISGHVSLFWYQQALGQGPEFLTYFQNEAQLDKSGLPSDRFFAERPEGSVSTLKIQRTQQEDSAVYLCASSPPVQETQYFGPGTRLLVL.

The CDR3, as DNA: TGTGCCAGCACCCCGGGTCCCAACAATGAGCAGTTCTTC. Amino acids: CASTPGPNNEQFF. The V call is TRBV2, the J call TRBJ2-1; D remains ambiguous. V lost 7 bases and J 5 bases, leaving 12 bases between the germline ends. The CDR3 covers 13 residues. CDR1 and CDR2 (germline): SNHLY, FYNNEI.

The CDR3, as DNA: TGCGCCAGCAGCCAAGTTTGGCAGGGGCGGAGGACAGATACGCAGTATTTT. As protein: CASSQVWQGRRTDTQYF. The V and J genes are TRBV4-3 and TRBJ2-3; D is perhaps TRBD1 (6 bases). This CDR3 has 17 residues. The germline V gene has CDR1 LGHNA and CDR2 YSLEER. With 1 base removed from V and 3 bases from J, the gap between germline ends came to 17 bases.

The V gene is TRBV29-1, the J gene TRBJ1-5, with 8 nucleotides matching TRBD1. Germline-derived CDR1 and CDR2 are SQVTM and ANQGSEA. Trimming at V came to 5 bases and at J to 0 bases, leaving 3 bases not matched to a gene. The CDR3 contains 14 residues. The CDR3 loop reads CSVRTGYSNQPQHF. The CDR3 nucleotides are TGCAGCGTTCGGACAGGGTATAGCAATCAGCCCCAGCATTTT.

The chain uses TRBV7-2 and TRBJ1-1, with unresolved D. The CDR3 runs 15 residues. Germline V CDR1 and CDR2: SGHTA, FQGNSA. The ends were cut back, 1 base at V and 1 base at J, with 10 bases in the middle. The CDR3 DNA reads TGTGCCAGCAGCTTAGTAGGGCGGGGGAACACTGAAGCTTTCTTT. Its protein is CASSLVGRGNTEAFF.

As concerns this clone: At one of its ends the junction is not consistent with the germline gene, which may arise from a read error. CDR3 residues: CASSRDRGETQYF. CDR3 DNA: TGTGCTAGCAGCAGGGACAGGGGAGAGACCCAGTACTTC. The chain has TRBV7-7 and TRBJ2-5; 10 nucleotides agree with TRBD1. From germline, CDR1 is SSHAT and CDR2 FNYEAQ (reference sequence). This CDR3 is built from 13 residues.